This TCR beta chain was sequenced during a study of cytomegalovirus exposure and HLA in healthy donors. A note on this clone: Its antigen is as yet unknown.

General observations from the study: Specificity for CMV antigens was confirmed in vitro for a few of the CMV-associated chains. Accounts indicate the classifier identified cytomegalovirus status with strong specificity and sensitivity.

Trimming cost V 5 bases and J 0 bases, with 14 bases left between them. The CDR3 has 16 amino acids. Germline CDR1 SGHNT, CDR2 YENEEA. The protocol was immunoSEQ multiplex PCR, while the TCRdb copy is restricted to in-frame clones and leaves out a portion. The repertoire holds some 170,000 clones, with about nine tenths as singletons. Material: PBMCs. This clonotype originated in a man younger than 30 in good health and CMV-seropositive. V gene TRBV11-3 combines with J gene TRBJ2-1; D may be TRBD2 (6 bases). This CDR3 reads CASSQGGTGSYNEQFF. The CDR3 region has the DNA TGTGCCAGCAGCCAGGGCGGGACGGGCTCCTACAATGAGCAGTTCTTC.